The 23 T cell receptor beta chains below all came from one sample that was sequenced in a study of response to subunit inactivated influenza vaccine. TCRdb itself ran the RT-PCR reads through MiXCR, one entry per CDR3 protein. The sample has about 610,000 distinct CDR3 sequences, around 15% seen once. This material consisted of PBMCs from blood, taken about 12 days after vaccination. The source of these receptors is a man between 50 and 59 years old who received an inactivated influenza vaccine.

The chain carries TRBV4-2 and TRBJ1-2; 7 bases agree with TRBD1. The CDR3 totals 16 residues. Trimming at V came to 4 bases and at J to 3 bases, leaving 11 bases not matched to a gene. Germline CDR1 and CDR2: LGHNA and YNFKEQ. The CDR3 DNA follows: TGTGCCAGCAGCCCAGGCGGGACAGAGTCACACTATGGCTACACCTTC. It is translated as CASSPGGTESHYGYTF.

This clonotype was picked up a small number of times. The chain employs TRBV5-1 and TRBJ1-4, with D hard to call. CDR1 is SGHRS and CDR2 is YFSETQ in the germline V gene. CDR3 size: 15 residues. The germline V and J ends were trimmed by 2 bases and 4 bases, with 12 bases remaining between them. The chain's CDR3 is CASSLGNGVNEKLFF. The DNA of the CDR3 is TGCGCCAGCAGCTTAGGTAACGGGGTTAATGAAAAACTGTTTTTT.

The V gene is TRBV5-1, the J gene TRBJ2-3, with a weak D call TRBD2 (5 bases). CDR3 length: 14 residues. With 4 bases removed from V and 2 bases from J, the gap between germline ends came to 11 bases. Germline V gene sequence: CDR1 SGHRS, CDR2 YFSETQ. The CDR3 DNA is TGCGCCAGCAGCCGGGGTCAGAACACAGATACGCAGTATTTT. Its protein is CASSRGQNTDTQYF.

Only a few counts were recorded for this clonotype. This rearrangement joins TRBV14 to TRBJ2-1; possibly TRBD1 for D (5 bases). The CDR3 totals 17 residues. Germline-derived CDR1 and CDR2 are SGHDN and FVKESK. Trimming took 4 bases from V and 5 from J, leaving 21 bases between them. The CDR3 sequence is CASSLLGRGLGNNEQFF. The CDR3 DNA is TGTGCCAGCAGCCTCCTGGGAAGGGGTTTAGGTAACAATGAGCAGTTCTTC.

The sample holds one count of this clonotype. The rearrangement links TRBV7-8 to TRBJ2-7; D may match TRBD1 or TRBD2 (5 bases each). V gave up 5 bases and J gave up 0 bases, with 20 bases separating them. Germline-derived CDR1 and CDR2 are SGHVS and FQNEAQ. There are 17 residues in the CDR3. The CDR3: CASSQSRSGAYSYEQYF. CDR3 nucleotides: TGTGCCAGCAGCCAATCCCGTTCCGGGGCCTACTCCTACGAGCAGTACTTC. The whole variable domain, filled in from reference TRBV7-8 and TRBJ2-7, reads GAGVSQSPRYKVAKRGQDVALRCDPISGHVSLFWYQQALGQGPEFLTYFQNEAQLDKSGLPSDRFFAERPEGSVSTLKIQRTQQEDSAVYLCASSQSRSGAYSYEQYFGPGTRLTVT.

The chain recombines TRBV3-1 with TRBJ2-5; possibly TRBD1 for D (8 bases). V was cut by 4 bases and J by 4 bases, with 16 bases left in between. The CDR3 is 15 residues long. Germline V CDR1 and CDR2: LGHDT, YNNKEL (reference sequence). In DNA form, the CDR3 reads TGTGCCAGCAGCCCTATGACAGGGGAGGGAGAGACCCAGTACTTC. Translation gives CASSPMTGEGETQYF.

The sample holds many counts of this clonotype. The chain uses TRBV5-1 and TRBJ2-4; D possibly corresponds to TRBD1 (6 bases). The V and J ends lost 4 bases and 0 bases respectively, with 14 bases between them. The CDR3 length is 16 residues. Germline-derived CDR1 and CDR2 are SGHRS and YFSETQ. The CDR3 sequence is CASSPGTPVAKNIQYF. The CDR3 DNA sequence: TGCGCCAGCAGCCCGGGGACACCGGTAGCCAAAAACATTCAGTACTTC.

This clonotype was detected ten times or more. V usage is TRBV4-3 and J usage is TRBJ1-1; the match to TRBD1 covers 8 bases. V lost 0 bases to trimming and J lost 2 bases; unmatched junction nucleotides: 11. This CDR3 is 18 amino acids long. CDR1 and CDR2 from the germline V gene are LGHNA and YSLEER. The CDR3 reads CASSQEAGGQASNTEAFF. CDR3 DNA: TGCGCCAGCAGCCAAGAGGCTGGGGGACAGGCCTCAAACACTGAAGCTTTCTTT.

This clonotype has more than one count but fewer than ten. The chain is built from TRBV4-3 and TRBJ2-7; TRBD1 agrees at 8 bases. The trim removed 1 base at V and 3 bases at J, leaving 5 bases unmatched. CDR3 length equals 15 residues. Germline V gene data show CDR1 as LGHNA and CDR2 as YSLEER. DNA for the CDR3: TGCGCCAGCAGCCAAGGGGACAGGCAGGACTACGAGCAGTACTTC. Protein sequence: CASSQGDRQDYEQYF.

This clonotype showed up just a few times. V gene TRBV4-1 combines with J gene TRBJ2-1; D remains unclear. Trimming stripped 0 bases from V and 7 bases from J, with 7 bases between. Germline V gives CDR1 MGHRA, CDR2 YSYEKL. The CDR3 runs 13 residues. The CDR3 here is CASSQEGGNEQFF. CDR3 nucleotides: TGCGCCAGCAGCCAAGAGGGCGGAAATGAGCAGTTCTTC.

This clonotype has more than one count but fewer than ten. The rearrangement links TRBV7-2 to TRBJ2-7; 8 bases match TRBD1. CDR1 is SGHTA, CDR2 FQGNSA, per germline. There are 18 residues in the CDR3. The junction had 12 bases not matched to a gene; V was cut back by 0 bases and J by 2 bases. Here the CDR3 reads CASSLAGGGTGMTYEQYF. The CDR3 nucleotides are TGTGCCAGCAGCTTAGCGGGGGGTGGGACAGGAATGACCTACGAGCAGTACTTC.

This clonotype has only a few counts. The chain links TRBV7-9 to TRBJ2-1, with TRBD2 matching over 14 bases. V lost 4 bases, J lost 9 bases, and 8 bases stayed unmatched. Germline values: CDR1 SEHNR, CDR2 FQNEAQ (reference sequence). The CDR3 totals 16 residues. CDR3 protein: CASSYPLTSGGVEQFF. In nucleotides, the CDR3 is TGTGCCAGCAGCTACCCCTTGACTAGCGGGGGGGTTGAGCAGTTCTTC.

The V call is TRBV7-9, the J call TRBJ1-4; a weak D match, TRBD1 (6 bases). This CDR3 is 13 amino acids long. Germline V lookup: CDR1 SEHNR, CDR2 FQNEAQ (reference sequence). The ends were cut back, 10 bases at V and 6 bases at J, with 15 bases in the middle. This CDR3 is CAIRRQDDEKLFF. The CDR3 nucleotides are TGTGCCATCAGAAGACAGGACGATGAAAAACTGTTTTTT.

This clonotype has only a few counts. V usage is TRBV9 and J usage is TRBJ2-1, with 7 bases matching TRBD2. The germline CDR1 and CDR2 sequences are SGDLS and YYNGEE. The CDR3 covers 15 residues. J was trimmed by 6 bases and V by 4 bases; bases with no gene match: 10. The chain's CDR3 is CASSLAGQTFNEQFF. CDR3 nucleotides: TGTGCCAGCAGCTTAGCGGGCCAAACATTCAATGAGCAGTTCTTC. The full variable domain, in which reference TRBV9 and TRBJ2-1 provide the parts outside the CDR3, is DSGVTQTPKHLITATGQRVTLRCSPRSGDLSVYWYQQSLDQGLQFLIQYYNGEERAKGNILERFSAQQFPDLHSELNLSSLELGDSALYFCASSLAGQTFNEQFFGPGTRLTVL.

This clonotype has just a few counts. The rearrangement uses TRBV2 and TRBJ2-2, with TRBD2 identical over 7 bases. The junction had 12 bases not matched to a gene; V was cut back by 6 bases and J by 2 bases. From germline, CDR1 is SNHLY and CDR2 FYNNEI. The CDR3 has 17 amino acids. In nucleotides, the CDR3 is TGTGCCAGCAGCCTCACTCTGAGCGGGGTAAACACCGGGGAGCTGTTTTTT. As protein: CASSLTLSGVNTGELFF. The full variable domain, completed using reference TRBV2 and TRBJ2-2, is EPEVTQTPSHQVTQMGQEVILRCVPISNHLYFYWYRQILGQKVEFLVSFYNNEISEKSEIFDDQFSVERPDGSNFTLKIRSTKLEDSAMYFCASSLTLSGVNTGELFFGEGSRLTVL.

This clonotype was seen repeatedly, ten times or more. The chain uses TRBV10-3 and TRBJ1-5, with 11 bases aligning to TRBD1. V shed 10 bases and J 4 bases; nucleotides not matched to a gene: 6. From germline, CDR1 is ENHRY and CDR2 SYGVKD. The CDR3 is 14 residues long. This CDR3 is CASWDRGSNQPQHF. The CDR3 DNA reads TGTGCCAGCTGGGACAGGGGGAGTAATCAGCCCCAGCATTTT.

In DNA, the CDR3 is TGTGCCACCCATGGGGACGAGCAGTACTTC. Translated, it gives CATHGDEQYF. This chain connects TRBV24-1 to TRBJ2-7; D unclear. The V end was cut by 9 bases, the J end by 5 bases, with 7 bases between. This CDR3 spans 10 amino acids. The V gene's germline CDR1 is KGHDR and CDR2 SFDVKD.

The genes are TRBV6-2 or TRBV6-3 and TRBJ2-2; 10 bases are a match to TRBD2. Trimming at V came to 4 bases and at J to 1 base, leaving 3 bases not matched to a gene. This CDR3 contains 16 residues. CDR1 is MNHEY and CDR2 is SVGEGT in the germline V gene. This CDR3 reads CASSWTSGENTGELFF. Written as DNA, the CDR3 is TGTGCCAGCAGTTGGACTAGCGGCGAGAACACCGGGGAGCTGTTTTTT.

The V gene is TRBV7-2, the J gene TRBJ1-2, with no clear D. Germline V lookup: CDR1 SGHTA, CDR2 FQGNSA. V was shortened by 1 base and J by 5 bases, with 14 bases between the two germline ends. The CDR3 runs 15 residues. The CDR3 DNA sequence: TGTGCCAGCAGCTTAGGTGGGGTTTGGCGGTATGGCTACACCTTC. This encodes CASSLGGVWRYGYTF.

This clonotype was seen a handful of times. V is TRBV29-1 and J is TRBJ2-2; weak D call: TRBD1 (5 bases). The length of the CDR3 is 15 residues. The germline V gene encodes CDR1 SQVTM and CDR2 ANQGSEA. Trimming took off 4 bases at V and 2 bases at J, with 14 bases between the two ends. The CDR3 region has the DNA TGCAGCGTTGGGCAGGGTAGGGTCAACACCGGGGAGCTGTTTTTT. This encodes CSVGQGRVNTGELFF.

This chain uses TRBV11-2 with TRBJ2-7; either TRBD1 or TRBD2 may fit D (5 bases each). Trimming shortened V by 4 bases and J by 0 bases, and 13 bases separated the two germline ends. The CDR3 loop spans 15 amino acids. The germline V gene has CDR1 SGHAT and CDR2 FQNNGV. The DNA for the CDR3 is TGTGCCAGCAGCTCCGGGACGGCCCCCTCCTACGAGCAGTACTTC. Amino acids: CASSSGTAPSYEQYF.

This sequence joins TRBV7-2 and TRBJ2-7, with unresolved D. V lost 0 bases and J lost 2, with 5 bases in between. CDR1 SGHTA and CDR2 FQGNSA come from the germline V gene. The CDR3 totals 13 residues. CDR3 protein: CASSLASAYEQYF. The CDR3 bases are TGTGCCAGCAGCTTAGCCTCTGCCTACGAGCAGTACTTC.

The V call is TRBV4-1, the J call TRBJ2-5, with TRBD2 matching 7 bases. The germline gives CDR1 MGHRA, CDR2 YSYEKL. Germline trimming cut 4 bases from V and 0 bases from J; bases unmatched to any gene: 8. The CDR3 contains 16 residues. The CDR3 sequence is CASSPGVGGDQETQYF. The CDR3 coding sequence is TGCGCCAGCAGCCCCGGTGTTGGGGGGGACCAAGAGACCCAGTACTTC.